This T cell receptor beta chain was identified during a study of blood T cell repertoires in COVID-19. V shed 0 bases and J shed 4 bases, with 10 bases lying between them. Germline V CDR1 and CDR2: WNHNN, SYGVQD (reference sequence). The CDR3 has 15 residues. Original handling: The assay estimated nucleated cells by amplifying reference gene primers. Sequencing used immunoSEQ multiplex PCR; TCRdb keeps in-frame clones, though not all of them. V and J calls and clone size are those listed in that table; D and trimming were worked out from the DNA. The table shows 220,000 or so clones, with roughly 90% occurring only once.

The V call is TRBV10-1, the J call TRBJ1-5, with unresolved D. The material sequenced was PBMCs or T cells enriched from blood (not recorded which). The TCR comes from a young man who had been exposed to COVID-19. Here the CDR3 DNA reads TGCGCCAGCAGTGAGTCGGGAGGCGCAAATCAGCCCCAGCATTTT. Protein sequence: CASSESGGANQPQHF.